One sample yielded the 32 T cell receptor beta chains listed below, sequenced in a study of T cell changes during pregnancy in multiple sclerosis. Method: immunoSEQ multiplex PCR; TCRdb's copy keeps in-frame clones and lacks some. Among 100,000 to 150,000 clones listed, 90% to 95% were seen once. Sample: peripheral blood, taken before pregnancy. These receptors were collected from a female donor with multiple sclerosis, enrolled in a pregnancy study.

In nucleotides, the CDR3 is TGTGCCAGCAGCCCCAGGGGAAGCAATCAGCCCCAGCATTTT. It encodes CASSPRGSNQPQHF. The chain employs TRBV6-6 and TRBJ1-5; TRBD1 is a possible D gene (6 bases). Trimming took off 6 bases at V and 1 base at J, with 10 bases between the two ends. Germline CDR1 reads MNHNY; CDR2 reads SVGAGI (reference sequence). This CDR3 is built from 14 residues.

V gene TRBV6-1 combines with J gene TRBJ2-2; D unresolved. The CDR3 length is 12 residues. Germline V gene lookup returns CDR1 MNHNS and CDR2 SASEGT. CDR3 sequence reads: CGLWTNTGELFF. The CDR3 nucleotides read TGTGGACTCTGGACGAACACCGGGGAGCTGTTTTTT.

The chain recombines TRBV6-1 with TRBJ1-3; possibly TRBD1 for D (5 bases). CDR3 length: 17 residues. Germline V gene lookup returns CDR1 MNHNS and CDR2 SASEGT. The V end lost 2 bases, the J end lost 7 bases, and 21 bases lay between the germline ends. CDR3 sequence: CASSERIGRGRVNTIYF. The CDR3 DNA reads as TGTGCCAGCAGTGAAAGGATCGGAAGGGGAAGGGTGAACACCATATATTTT.

This clone was seen just once. V is TRBV7-3 and J is TRBJ2-2, with TRBD2 matching over 7 bases. The CDR3 totals 15 residues. V trimming: 5 bases; J trimming: 6 bases; junction bases outside the gene matches: 9. In germline, CDR1 is SGHTA, CDR2 FQGTGA. The CDR3 nucleotides are TGTGCCAGCAGCATCATACTAGCGCCTGCCGGGGAGCTGTTTTTT. It specifies CASSIILAPAGELFF.

The chain is built from TRBV7-2 and TRBJ1-4; tentative D call: TRBD1 (6 bases). Trimming stripped 2 bases from V and 8 bases from J, with 15 bases between. Germline CDR1 SGHTA, CDR2 FQGNSA. CDR3 size: 15 residues. The CDR3 sequence is CASSLWGSRGEKLFF. Written as DNA, the CDR3 is TGTGCCAGCAGCTTATGGGGGTCCAGGGGCGAAAAACTGTTTTTT.

The chain combines TRBV6-4 with TRBJ2-7, with 12 positions matching TRBD1. With 5 bases clipped from V and 5 bases from J, the junction kept 4 bases outside the gene matches. CDR3 size: 14 residues. Germline CDR1 reads MRHNA; CDR2 reads SNTAGT. CDR3 loop: CASSPGQGAHEQYF. DNA of the CDR3: TGTGCCAGCAGTCCGGGACAGGGGGCCCACGAGCAGTACTTC.

The V call is TRBV5-3, the J call TRBJ1-1; TRBD1 aligns across 7 bases. TRBV5-3 is recorded as an ORF, its role being uncertain. The CDR3 length is 16 residues. Unmatched junction bases numbered 8, after V lost 3 bases and J lost 0 bases. CDR3: CARSYQPGTVNTEAFF. As DNA, the CDR3 is TGTGCCAGAAGCTACCAGCCTGGGACAGTGAACACTGAAGCTTTCTTT.

J is TRBJ1-1 and V is TRBV19, with D perhaps TRBD1 (6 bases). Between the trimmed V and J ends, which lost 7 bases and 8 bases, there was a span of 20 bases. CDR3 length: 14 residues. Germline V gene lookup returns CDR1 LNHDA and CDR2 SQIVND (reference sequence). The DNA for the CDR3 is TGTGCCAGTACCTACTCAGACAGGCGTGGGGAAGCTTTCTTT. As protein: CASTYSDRRGEAFF.

On this clone itself: The same CDR3 arises from other DNA sequences in this sample as well. V and J are TRBV7-9 and TRBJ2-1; tentatively, D is TRBD2 (6 bases). This CDR3 comprises 15 residues. Trimming stripped 5 bases from V and 0 bases from J, with 11 bases between. From germline, CDR1 is SEHNR and CDR2 FQNEAQ (reference sequence). CDR3 coding DNA: TGTGCCAGCAGCACAAGACTAGTCTCCTACAATGAGCAGTTCTTC. Its translation: CASSTRLVSYNEQFF.

The rearrangement uses TRBV7-2 and TRBJ2-5; D possibly corresponds to TRBD2 (5 bases). This CDR3 has 14 residues. Germline V CDR1 and CDR2: SGHTA, FQGNSA. With 6 bases removed from V and 5 bases from J, the gap between germline ends came to 16 bases. CDR3 bases: TGTGCCAGCAGTCCCTTGGGGTCGGGGGAGACCCAGTACTTC. This encodes CASSPLGSGETQYF.

The chain uses TRBV19 and TRBJ1-4; TRBD1 matches 9 bases. The V gene's germline CDR1 is LNHDA and CDR2 SQIVND (reference sequence). This CDR3 contains 15 residues. The junction had 9 bases not matched to a gene; V was cut back by 6 bases and J by 7 bases. The CDR3 loop reads CASSTGRTGAEKLFF. The DNA for the CDR3 is TGTGCCAGTAGCACCGGTCGGACAGGGGCTGAAAAACTGTTTTTT.

The gene calls are TRBV19 and TRBJ1-4, with D tentatively TRBD1 (6 bases). Germline assignment: CDR1 LNHDA and CDR2 SQIVND (reference sequence). This CDR3 is built from 12 residues. V was shortened by 5 bases and J by 14 bases, with 15 bases between the two germline ends. Here the CDR3 reads CASSPPQGRLFF. In DNA, the CDR3 is TGTGCCAGTAGTCCGCCACAGGGTCGGCTGTTTTTT.

The V and J genes are TRBV7-3 and TRBJ2-3; tentatively, D is TRBD1 (5 bases). Germline assignment: CDR1 SGHTA and CDR2 FQGTGA. V was clipped by 5 bases and J by 1 base, with 10 bases between them. This CDR3 spans 14 amino acids. The CDR3 here is CASSQGAGTDTQYF. The CDR3 region has the DNA TGTGCCAGCAGCCAAGGGGCAGGCACAGATACGCAGTATTTT.

The chain uses TRBV6-1 and TRBJ2-5; D perhaps matches TRBD1 (6 bases). This CDR3 contains 13 residues. CDR1 and CDR2 from the germline V gene are MNHNS and SASEGT. Deletions cut 7 bases from V and 5 bases from J, with 14 bases between. The CDR3 coding sequence is TGTGCCAGCAATTTACAGGGCCGGGAGACCCAGTACTTC. Protein product: CASNLQGRETQYF.

This sequence joins TRBV7-3 and TRBJ2-1; possible D gene TRBD2, 6 bases. This CDR3 contains 14 residues. Germline V gene data show CDR1 as SGHTA and CDR2 as FQGTGA. V gave up 3 bases and J gave up 7 bases, with 13 bases separating them. CDR3 DNA sequence: TGTGCCAGCAGCTTGGAATCAGGGAGGAATGAGCAGTTCTTC. Protein product: CASSLESGRNEQFF.

The chain recombines TRBV18 with TRBJ2-5; 16 bases are a match to TRBD2. The V gene end was trimmed by 0 bases and the J gene end by 0 bases; junction bases not matched to a gene: 4. The CDR3 has 19 residues. Germline CDR1 and CDR2: KGHSH and LQKENI. CDR3 amino acids: CASSPPGLAGGLNQETQYF. CDR3 nucleotides: TGTGCCAGCTCACCACCGGGACTAGCGGGGGGGTTGAACCAAGAGACCCAGTACTTC.

The V call is TRBV7-9, the J call TRBJ2-5, with 8 bases identical to TRBD2. The CDR3 runs 16 residues. V was clipped by 2 bases and J by 4 bases; unmatched bases: 9. Germline assignment: CDR1 SEHNR and CDR2 FQNEAQ (reference sequence). CDR3 protein: CASSLKYGRARETQYF. Written as DNA, the CDR3 is TGTGCCAGCAGCTTAAAATACGGGAGGGCCCGAGAGACCCAGTACTTC.

A single count supports this clone. The chain links TRBV19 to TRBJ2-5, with D possibly matching TRBD2 (6 bases). This CDR3 comprises 15 residues. Germline V gives CDR1 LNHDA, CDR2 SQIVND (reference sequence). With 1 base removed from V and 1 base from J, the gap between germline ends came to 10 bases. The CDR3 is CASSIGDLLQETQYF. CDR3 nucleotides: TGTGCCAGTAGTATAGGGGACTTGCTCCAAGAGACCCAGTACTTC.

CDR3 coding DNA: TGTGCCAGCAGTACCCGGGGGAGCTCCTACAATGAGCAGTTCTTC. Residues: CASSTRGSSYNEQFF. The rearrangement joins TRBV6-1 to TRBJ2-1, with D possibly being TRBD2 (6 bases). The CDR3 runs 15 residues. Trimming took off 5 bases at V and 0 bases at J, with 11 bases between the two ends. Germline CDR1 and CDR2: MNHNS and SASEGT.

The chain links TRBV27 to TRBJ2-4; TRBD1 agrees at 9 bases. CDR3 length: 17 residues. The junction had 8 bases not matched to a gene; V was cut back by 5 bases and J by 0 bases. CDR1 and CDR2 from the germline V gene are MNHEY and SMNVEV (reference sequence). The CDR3 loop reads CASSPGTGQLAKNIQYF. CDR3 in DNA: TGTGCCAGCAGTCCCGGGACAGGGCAACTAGCCAAAAACATTCAGTACTTC.

The CDR3 bases are TGTGCCATCAGTGTGCTTGGGGGGGATGGCTACACCTTC. Translating it yields CAISVLGGDGYTF. V usage is TRBV10-3 and J usage is TRBJ1-2, with D possibly matching TRBD1 (5 bases). CDR1 is ENHRY and CDR2 is SYGVKD in the germline V gene. V gave up 4 bases and J gave up 6 bases, with 12 bases separating them. The CDR3 sequence is 13 residues long.

The chain couples TRBV28 to TRBJ2-2; a weak D match, TRBD2 (6 bases). Per the germline V gene, CDR1 is MDHEN and CDR2 is SYDVKM. The CDR3 runs 16 residues. The V end was cut by 3 bases, the J end by 5 bases, with 16 bases between. The CDR3 DNA reads TGTGCCAGCAGTTTGAGCCGGGACTGGGAAACCGGGGAGCTGTTTTTT. Translation gives CASSLSRDWETGELFF.

The chain employs TRBV2 and TRBJ2-3; D is unresolved. CDR1 is SNHLY, CDR2 FYNNEI, per germline. This CDR3 is built from 10 residues. Trimming cost V 4 bases and J 6 bases, with 2 bases left between them. The CDR3 bases are TGTGCCAGCAGTGCTGATACGCAGTATTTT. Amino acid sequence: CASSADTQYF.

This chain uses TRBV18 with TRBJ1-5; D unresolved. The CDR3 has 14 amino acids. Looked up from germline, CDR1 is KGHSH and CDR2 is LQKENI. Trimming cost V 3 bases and J 5 bases, with 11 bases left between them. The CDR3 here is CASSPAGKDQPQHF. Written as DNA, the CDR3 is TGTGCCAGCTCACCGGCGGGGAAGGATCAGCCCCAGCATTTT.

This chain links TRBV28 with TRBJ1-2; perhaps TRBD1 as D (5 bases). V was shortened by 5 bases and J by 3 bases, with 25 bases between the two germline ends. The V gene's germline CDR1 is MDHEN and CDR2 SYDVKM. The CDR3 contains 18 residues. CDR3 region: CASSPAQRRLQEYYGYTF. The CDR3 bases are TGTGCCAGCAGTCCTGCCCAACGCCGGTTACAGGAGTACTATGGCTACACCTTC.

The rearrangement uses TRBV29-1 and TRBJ2-5; a possible D gene is TRBD2 (6 bases). CDR1 is SQVTM and CDR2 is ANQGSEA in the germline V gene. This CDR3 region has 12 residues. V was pared by 6 bases and J by 5 bases, with 13 bases between. The CDR3 nucleotides are TGCAGCGTGGGACTTCCCGGGGAGACCCAGTACTTC. Its protein is CSVGLPGETQYF. The variable domain in full, with the rest retrieved from reference TRBV29-1 and TRBJ2-5, is SAVISQKPSRDICQRGTSLTIQCQVDSQVTMMFWYRQQPGQSLTLIATANQGSEATYESGFVIDKFPISRPNLTFSTLTVSNMSPEDSSIYLCSVGLPGETQYFGPGTRLLVL.

This chain uses TRBV28 with TRBJ1-5, with a weak D call TRBD1 (5 bases). Trimming removed 1 base from V and 3 bases from J, with 16 bases in between. This CDR3 is 17 amino acids long. Germline V gene sequence: CDR1 MDHEN, CDR2 SYDVKM. For the CDR3, the DNA is TGTGCCAGCAGTTTATTTGGCAGGGCCCACCCCAATCAGCCCCAGCATTTT. It codes for CASSLFGRAHPNQPQHF.

V and J are TRBV5-5 and TRBJ2-5; 8 nucleotides agree with TRBD2. The V gene end was trimmed by 4 bases and the J gene end by 5 bases; junction bases not matched to a gene: 7. CDR1 SGHKS and CDR2 YYEKEE come from the germline V gene (reference sequence). CDR3 size: 14 residues. The CDR3 loop is CASSPGTSMETQYF. For the CDR3, the DNA is TGTGCCAGCAGCCCCGGGACTAGTATGGAGACCCAGTACTTC.

This clone was picked up many times. The same CDR3 also results from other DNA sequences found in this sample. The chain links TRBV28 to TRBJ2-7; D uncertain. Trimming left V 5 bases short and J 4 bases short, with 9 bases between. Germline values: CDR1 MDHEN, CDR2 SYDVKM. This CDR3 comprises 12 residues. The CDR3 nucleotides read TGTGCCAGCAGTCTTCGAGGTTACGAGCAGTACTTC. The encoded protein is CASSLRGYEQYF. The full variable domain, with the rest looked up from reference TRBV28 and TRBJ2-7, is DVKVTQSSRYLVKRTGEKVFLECVQDMDHENMFWYRQDPGLGLRLIYFSYDVKMKEKGDIPEGYSVSREKKERFSLILESASTNQTSMYLCASSLRGYEQYFGPGTRLTVT.

The chain joins TRBV14 to TRBJ2-7, with D unresolved. V was pared by 5 bases and J by 3 bases, with 14 bases between. Germline CDR1 SGHDN, CDR2 FVKESK. The CDR3 is made up of 14 amino acids. In DNA form, the CDR3 reads TGTGCCAGCAGCACCTTGGCCCTCTTCTACGAGCAGTACTTC. Residues: CASSTLALFYEQYF.

The chain recombines TRBV6-5 with TRBJ2-3; D may be TRBD1 (7 bases). The germline gives CDR1 MNHEY, CDR2 SVGAGI. Deletions cut 4 bases from V and 2 bases from J, with 16 bases between. The CDR3 covers 16 residues. The CDR3 sequence: CASSSRRGQLTDTQYF. The CDR3, as DNA: TGTGCCAGCAGTTCTCGGAGGGGACAGCTCACAGATACGCAGTATTTT.

This chain uses TRBV7-9 with TRBJ2-7; TRBD2 matches 8 bases. The germline CDR1 and CDR2 sequences are SEHNR and FQNEAQ (reference sequence). This CDR3 comprises 16 residues. V lost 2 bases and J lost 0; bases outside the gene matches: 6. The DNA of the CDR3 is TGTGCCAGCAGCTTACACGGGAGGGCCTCCTCCTACGAGCAGTACTTC. Its translation: CASSLHGRASSYEQYF. The entire variable domain, with the rest obtained from reference TRBV7-9 and TRBJ2-7, is as follows: DTGVSQNPRHKITKRGQNVTFRCDPISEHNRLYWYRQTLGQGPEFLTYFQNEAQLEKSRLLSDRFSAERPKGSFSTLEIQRTEQGDSAMYLCASSLHGRASSYEQYFGPGTRLTVT.